This T cell receptor beta chain appears in the sequencing data of a study of blood T cells in healthy people across ages. Study-wide points: The recorded TCR beta diversity per million T cells decreased in a roughly linear manner with age. With donor CMV status unknown, expanded clonotype changes were possibly confounded.

Next came a second PCR, run for about 7 to 11 cycles, which used a sample-barcoded 5' primer along with a J-beta primer mix. TCRdb recomputed calls from the 5' RACE reads with MiXCR, one row per CDR3 protein. The repertoire includes roughly 2 million distinct CDR3 sequences, about 50% of them detected once, and more than 2% sits in the top ten. V was trimmed by 4 bases and J by 9 bases, leaving 7 bases between them. The length of the CDR3 is 12 residues. The germline CDR1 and CDR2 sequences are MDHEN and SYDVKM. Donors gave 8.5 to 10 milliliters of peripheral blood apiece. This clonotype was observed a single time. Its antigen is not known.

Source material: blood. This chain connects TRBV28 to TRBJ1-6; tentatively, D is TRBD1 (6 bases). The clonotype originates from a woman aged 35 to 49 in good health. The CDR3 is CASSYRVSPLHF. In nucleotides, the CDR3 is TGTGCCAGCAGTTACAGGGTTTCACCCCTCCACTTT. The entire variable domain, with the rest obtained from reference TRBV28 and TRBJ1-6, is as follows: DVKVTQSSRYLVKRTGEKVFLECVQDMDHENMFWYRQDPGLGLRLIYFSYDVKMKEKGDIPEGYSVSREKKERFSLILESASTNQTSMYLCASSYRVSPLHFGNGTRLTVT.